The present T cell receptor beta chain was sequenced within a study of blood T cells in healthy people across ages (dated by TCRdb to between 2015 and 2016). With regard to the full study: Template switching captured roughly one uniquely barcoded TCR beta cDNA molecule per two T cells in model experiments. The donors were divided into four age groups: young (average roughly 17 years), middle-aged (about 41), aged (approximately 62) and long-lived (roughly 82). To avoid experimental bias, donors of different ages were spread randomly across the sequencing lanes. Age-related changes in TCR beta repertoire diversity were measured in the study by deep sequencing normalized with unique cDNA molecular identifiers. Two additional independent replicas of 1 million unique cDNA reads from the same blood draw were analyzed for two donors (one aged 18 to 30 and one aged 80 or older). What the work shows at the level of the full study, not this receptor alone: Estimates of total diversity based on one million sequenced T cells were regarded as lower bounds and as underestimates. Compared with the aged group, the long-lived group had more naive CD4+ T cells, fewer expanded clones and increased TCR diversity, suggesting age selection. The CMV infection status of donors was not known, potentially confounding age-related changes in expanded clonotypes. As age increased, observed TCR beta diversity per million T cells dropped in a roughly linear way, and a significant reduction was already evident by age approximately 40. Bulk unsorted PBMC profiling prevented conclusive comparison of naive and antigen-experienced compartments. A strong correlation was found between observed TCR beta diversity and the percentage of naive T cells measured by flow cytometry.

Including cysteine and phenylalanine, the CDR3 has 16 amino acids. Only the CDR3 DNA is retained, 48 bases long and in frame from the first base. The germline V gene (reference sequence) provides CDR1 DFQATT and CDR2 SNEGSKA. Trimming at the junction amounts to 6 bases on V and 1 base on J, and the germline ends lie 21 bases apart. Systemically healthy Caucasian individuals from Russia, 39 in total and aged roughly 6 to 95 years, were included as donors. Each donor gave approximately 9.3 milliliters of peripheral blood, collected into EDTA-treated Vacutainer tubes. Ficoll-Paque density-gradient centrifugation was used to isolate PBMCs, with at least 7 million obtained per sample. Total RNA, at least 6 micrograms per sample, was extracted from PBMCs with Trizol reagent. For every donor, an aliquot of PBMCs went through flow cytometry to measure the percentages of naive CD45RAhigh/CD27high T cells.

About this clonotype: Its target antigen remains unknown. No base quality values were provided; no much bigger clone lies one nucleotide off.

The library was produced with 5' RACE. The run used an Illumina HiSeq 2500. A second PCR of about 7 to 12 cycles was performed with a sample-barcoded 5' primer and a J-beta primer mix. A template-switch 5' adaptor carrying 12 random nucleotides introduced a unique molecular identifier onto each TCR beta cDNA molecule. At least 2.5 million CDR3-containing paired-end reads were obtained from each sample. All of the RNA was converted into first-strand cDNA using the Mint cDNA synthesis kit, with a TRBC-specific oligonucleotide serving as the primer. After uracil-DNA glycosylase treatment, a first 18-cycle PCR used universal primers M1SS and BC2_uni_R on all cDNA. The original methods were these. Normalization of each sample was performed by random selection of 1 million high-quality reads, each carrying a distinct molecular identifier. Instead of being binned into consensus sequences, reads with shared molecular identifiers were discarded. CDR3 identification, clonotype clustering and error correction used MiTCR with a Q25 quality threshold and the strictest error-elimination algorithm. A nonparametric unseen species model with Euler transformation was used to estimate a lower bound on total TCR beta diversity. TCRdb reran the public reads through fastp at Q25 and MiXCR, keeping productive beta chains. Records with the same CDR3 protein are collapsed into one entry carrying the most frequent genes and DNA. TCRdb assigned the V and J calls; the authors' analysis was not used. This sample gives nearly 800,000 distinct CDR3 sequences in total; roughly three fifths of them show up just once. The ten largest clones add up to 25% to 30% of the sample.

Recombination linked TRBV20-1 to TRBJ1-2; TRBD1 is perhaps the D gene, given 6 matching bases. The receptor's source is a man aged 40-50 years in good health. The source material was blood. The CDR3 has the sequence CSASVRGSTLNYGYTF. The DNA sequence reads TGCAGTGCCTCCGTTAGGGGGTCGACCCTTAACTATGGCTACACCTTC.